These T cell receptor beta chains were read from a single sample in a study of blood T cell repertoires in COVID-19. The table came from immunoSEQ multiplex PCR; TCRdb's copy has only in-frame clones and leaves some out. Of around 190,000 clones in the sample, 80% to 90% are singletons; the top ten hold around 5.2%. The material sequenced was peripheral blood. Source of these receptors: a woman older than 75 with acute or convalescent COVID-19. Both conserved end residues are part of each CDR3. Each record gives: J gene, clone size, V gene, D gene, CDR3 protein, CDR3 DNA. A D gene is named only where the DNA matches it firmly. Only some rows state a clone size, as once, few, many or a class for expanded clones.

TRBJ2-5,-,TRBV15,-,CATSRGGTAGETQYF,TGTGCCACCAGCAGAGGAGGGACTGCTGGGGAGACCCAGTACTTC
TRBJ2-7,-,TRBV18,TRBD2,CASSDPSGGTYEQYF,TGTGCCAGCTCAGACCCTAGCGGGGGGACCTACGAGCAGTACTTC
TRBJ1-5,-,TRBV18,-,CASSPGQGPYQPQHF,TGTGCCAGCTCACCAGGGCAGGGCCCGTATCAGCCCCAGCATTTT
TRBJ2-3,once,TRBV7-7,-,CASSPGTTSTDTQYF,TGTGCTAGCAGCCCAGGAACCACTAGCACAGATACGCAGTATTTT
TRBJ1-1,-,TRBV6-5,-,CASSYNRDTEAFF,TGTGCCAGCAGTTACAATCGAGACACTGAAGCTTTCTTT
TRBJ2-1,-,TRBV10-3,-,CAISVQGLGGYNEQFF,TGTGCCATCAGTGTACAAGGTTTAGGGGGATACAATGAGCAGTTCTTC
TRBJ2-5,-,TRBV2,TRBD1,CASQIGQGEETQYF,TGTGCCAGCCAGATAGGACAGGGCGAAGAGACCCAGTACTTC
TRBJ1-1,-,TRBV7-2,TRBD1,CASSKGQTMNTEAFF,TGTGCCAGCAGCAAGGGACAGACCATGAACACTGAAGCTTTCTTT
TRBJ2-1,-,TRBV11-2,TRBD2,CASTLTWGLAGEGEQFF,TGTGCCAGCACCCTGACCTGGGGACTAGCGGGAGAGGGTGAGCAGTTCTTC
TRBJ2-1,-,TRBV5-1,TRBD2,CASSLSGEGNEQFF,TGCGCCAGCAGCTTGAGCGGGGAGGGGAATGAGCAGTTCTTC
TRBJ1-1,-,TRBV12-3/TRBV12-4,-,CASTQGRDTEAFF,TGTGCCAGCACCCAGGGGCGAGACACTGAAGCTTTCTTT
TRBJ2-7,-,TRBV5-4,TRBD2,CASSLASGRNEQYF,TGTGCCAGCAGCTTGGCTAGCGGGAGAAACGAGCAGTACTTC
TRBJ1-4,once,TRBV4-3,-,CASSQRFLTVQREKLFF,TGCGCCAGCAGCCAAAGATTTTTGACAGTCCAACGAGAAAAACTGTTTTTT